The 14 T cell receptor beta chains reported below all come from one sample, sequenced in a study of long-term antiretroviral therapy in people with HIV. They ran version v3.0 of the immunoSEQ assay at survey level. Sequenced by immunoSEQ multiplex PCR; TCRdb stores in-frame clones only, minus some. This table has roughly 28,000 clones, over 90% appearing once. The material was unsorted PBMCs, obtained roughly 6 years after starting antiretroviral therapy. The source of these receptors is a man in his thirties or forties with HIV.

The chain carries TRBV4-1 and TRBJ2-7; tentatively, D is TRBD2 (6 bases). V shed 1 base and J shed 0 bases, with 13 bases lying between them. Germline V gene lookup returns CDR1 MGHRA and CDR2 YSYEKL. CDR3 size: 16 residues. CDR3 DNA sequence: TGCGCCAGCAGCCAAGCCGGGGGAGTGAGCTCCTACGAGCAGTACTTC. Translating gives CASSQAGGVSSYEQYF.

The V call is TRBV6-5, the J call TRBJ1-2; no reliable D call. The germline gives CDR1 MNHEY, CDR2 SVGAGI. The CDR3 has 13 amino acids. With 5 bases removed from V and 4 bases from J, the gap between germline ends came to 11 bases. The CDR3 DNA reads TGTGCCAGCAGTCCTTCTGGGTTCTATGGCTACACCTTC. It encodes CASSPSGFYGYTF.

Here the CDR3 reads CASSVAGGTSVWEQYF. In DNA form, the CDR3 reads TGTGCCAGCAGCGTAGCCGGCGGGACTAGCGTTTGGGAGCAGTACTTC. The chain links TRBV9 to TRBJ2-7, with 10 bases lining up with TRBD2. Germline CDR1 reads SGDLS; CDR2 reads YYNGEE. With 0 bases clipped from V and 7 bases from J, the junction kept 10 bases outside the gene matches. This CDR3 has 16 residues. Supplemented by reference TRBV9 and TRBJ2-7, the full variable domain reads DSGVTQTPKHLITATGQRVTLRCSPRSGDLSVYWYQQSLDQGLQFLIQYYNGEERAKGNILERFSAQQFPDLHSELNLSSLELGDSALYFCASSVAGGTSVWEQYFGPGTRLTVT.

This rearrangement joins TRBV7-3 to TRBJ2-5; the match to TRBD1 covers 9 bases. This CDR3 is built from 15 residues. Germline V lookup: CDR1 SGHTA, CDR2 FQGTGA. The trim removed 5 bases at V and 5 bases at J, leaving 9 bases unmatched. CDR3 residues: CASSPIQGAFETQYF. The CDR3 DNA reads TGTGCCAGCAGCCCTATACAGGGGGCGTTTGAGACCCAGTACTTC.

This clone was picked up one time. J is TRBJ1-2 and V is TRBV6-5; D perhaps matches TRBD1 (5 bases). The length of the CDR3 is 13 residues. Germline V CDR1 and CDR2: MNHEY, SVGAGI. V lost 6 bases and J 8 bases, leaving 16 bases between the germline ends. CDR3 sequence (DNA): TGTGCCAGCAGCCGCGGGGGGGGTAGCGGCTACACCTTC. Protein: CASSRGGGSGYTF.

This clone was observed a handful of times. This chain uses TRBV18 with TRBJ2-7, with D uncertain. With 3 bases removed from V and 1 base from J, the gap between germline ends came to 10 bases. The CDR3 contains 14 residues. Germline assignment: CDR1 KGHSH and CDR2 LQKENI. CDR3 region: CASSPGSTSYEQYF. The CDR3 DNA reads TGTGCCAGCTCACCGGGATCGACTTCCTACGAGCAGTACTTC.

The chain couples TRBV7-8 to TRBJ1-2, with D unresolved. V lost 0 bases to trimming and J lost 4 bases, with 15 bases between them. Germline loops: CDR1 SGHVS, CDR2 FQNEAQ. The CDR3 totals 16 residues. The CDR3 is CASSLALGRPGYGYTF. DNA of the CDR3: TGTGCCAGCAGCTTAGCGTTAGGACGGCCTGGCTATGGCTACACCTTC.

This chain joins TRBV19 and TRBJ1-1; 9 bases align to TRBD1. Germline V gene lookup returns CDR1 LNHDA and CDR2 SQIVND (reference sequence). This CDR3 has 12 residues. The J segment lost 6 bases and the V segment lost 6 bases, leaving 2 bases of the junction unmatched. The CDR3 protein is CASRQGAAEAFF. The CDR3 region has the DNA TGTGCCAGTAGACAGGGGGCGGCTGAAGCTTTCTTT.

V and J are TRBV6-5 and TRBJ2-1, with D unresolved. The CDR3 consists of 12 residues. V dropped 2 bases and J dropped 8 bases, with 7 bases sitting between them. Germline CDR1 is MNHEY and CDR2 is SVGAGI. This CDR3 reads CASSYTPDEQFF. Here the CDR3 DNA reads TGTGCCAGCAGTTACACACCCGATGAGCAGTTCTTC.

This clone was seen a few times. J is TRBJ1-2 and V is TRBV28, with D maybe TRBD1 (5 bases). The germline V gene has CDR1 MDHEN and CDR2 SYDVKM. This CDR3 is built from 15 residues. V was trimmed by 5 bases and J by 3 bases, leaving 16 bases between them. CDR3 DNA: TGTGCCAGCAGTCCGCAGGCGGACATATACTATGGCTACACCTTC. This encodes CASSPQADIYYGYTF.

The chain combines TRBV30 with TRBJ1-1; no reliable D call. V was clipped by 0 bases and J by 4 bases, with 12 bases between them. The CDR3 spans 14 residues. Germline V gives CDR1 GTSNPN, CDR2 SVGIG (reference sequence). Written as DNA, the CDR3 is TGTGCCTGGAGTGTACGGCGTCAGAGCACTGAAGCTTTCTTT. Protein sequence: CAWSVRRQSTEAFF.

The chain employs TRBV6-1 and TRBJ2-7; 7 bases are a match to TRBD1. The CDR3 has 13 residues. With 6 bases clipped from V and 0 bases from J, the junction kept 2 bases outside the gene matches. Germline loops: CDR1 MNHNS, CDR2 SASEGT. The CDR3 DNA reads TGTGCCAGCAGCGGGACAGTCTCCTACGAGCAGTACTTC. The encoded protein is CASSGTVSYEQYF.

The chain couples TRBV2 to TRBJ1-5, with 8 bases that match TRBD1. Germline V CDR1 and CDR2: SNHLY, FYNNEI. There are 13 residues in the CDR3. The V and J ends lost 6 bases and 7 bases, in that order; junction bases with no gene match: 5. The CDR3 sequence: CASRGQGRQPQHF. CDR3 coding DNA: TGTGCCAGCAGAGGACAGGGTAGGCAGCCCCAGCATTTT.

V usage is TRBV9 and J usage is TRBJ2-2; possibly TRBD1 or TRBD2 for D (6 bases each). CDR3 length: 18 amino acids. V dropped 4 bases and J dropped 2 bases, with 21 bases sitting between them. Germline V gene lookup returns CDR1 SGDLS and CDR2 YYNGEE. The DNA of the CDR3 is TGTGCCAGCAGCCCATTGGACATAAAGGGGGGAAACACCGGGGAGCTGTTTTTT. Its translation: CASSPLDIKGGNTGELFF.